This TCR beta chain was obtained from a study of beta chain features in type 1 diabetes. Trimming removed 1 base from V and 0 bases from J, with 1 base in between. Germline lookup yields CDR1 MNHEY and CDR2 SVGAGI. The CDR3 is 14 amino acids. This clone was seen a handful of times. Its antigen is unknown. Expressed TCRB transcripts were sequenced, since all the RNA that had been isolated was reverse transcribed. Sequenced by immunoSEQ multiplex PCR; TCRdb stores in-frame clones only, minus some. The sample includes 300,000 to 350,000 clones, approximately 9.9% of them seen just once. Study-wide points: Patients with Type 1 diabetes showed moderately but significantly shorter TCRB CDR3s in all four CD4+ subsets. Healthy donors had naive, central memory and Treg TCRB repertoires that appeared less similar than those seen among patients.

The collection from each donor was one heparinised blood draw averaging around 120 mL. Source material: central memory CD4+ T cells from blood. The chain combines TRBV6-5 with TRBJ2-6, with unresolved D. The TCR sequence derives from a man aged 25 to 40 with type 1 diabetes. The CDR3 is CASSYYSGANVLTF. CDR3 nucleotides: TGTGCCAGCAGTTACTACTCTGGGGCCAACGTCCTGACTTTC.